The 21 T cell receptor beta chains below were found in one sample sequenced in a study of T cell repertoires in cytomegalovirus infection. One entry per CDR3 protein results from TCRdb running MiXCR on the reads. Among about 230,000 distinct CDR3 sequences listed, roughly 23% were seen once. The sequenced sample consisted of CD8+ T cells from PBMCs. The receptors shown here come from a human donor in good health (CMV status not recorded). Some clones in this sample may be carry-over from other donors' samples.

Here the CDR3 DNA reads TGTGCCAGCAGTGAAGGGAACGGGCCCTACGAGCAGTACTTC. Protein product: CASSEGNGPYEQYF. The chain joins TRBV2 to TRBJ2-7; no clear D gene. The CDR3 runs 14 residues. V lost 1 base to trimming and J lost 2 bases, with 9 bases between them. Germline values: CDR1 SNHLY, CDR2 FYNNEI.

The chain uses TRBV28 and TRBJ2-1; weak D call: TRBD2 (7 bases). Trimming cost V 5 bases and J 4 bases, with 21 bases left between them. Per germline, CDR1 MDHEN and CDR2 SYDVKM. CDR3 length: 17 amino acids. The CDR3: CASSTLRRGQFYNEQFF. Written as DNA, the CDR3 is TGTGCCAGCAGTACACTTCGGCGGGGGCAGTTTTACAATGAGCAGTTCTTC.

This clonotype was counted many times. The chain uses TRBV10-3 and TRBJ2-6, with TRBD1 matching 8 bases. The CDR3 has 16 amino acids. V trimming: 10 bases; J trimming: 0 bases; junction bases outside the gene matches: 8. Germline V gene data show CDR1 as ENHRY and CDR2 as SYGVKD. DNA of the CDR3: TGTGCCACCCATGGACAGGGAATCTCTGGGGCCAACGTCCTGACTTTC. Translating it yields CATHGQGISGANVLTF.

CDR3 nucleotide sequence: TGTGCCGTGGAGGAATACGAGCAGTACTTC. This encodes CAVEEYEQYF. The chain carries TRBV6-1 and TRBJ2-7; maybe TRBD2 (5 bases). With 11 bases removed from V and 4 bases from J, the gap between germline ends came to 9 bases. The germline V gene encodes CDR1 MNHNS and CDR2 SASEGT. There are 10 residues in the CDR3.

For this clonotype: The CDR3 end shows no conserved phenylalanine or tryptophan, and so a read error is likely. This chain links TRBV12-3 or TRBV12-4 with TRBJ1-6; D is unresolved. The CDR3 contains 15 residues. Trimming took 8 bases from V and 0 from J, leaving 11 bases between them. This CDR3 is CASSRQSSYNSPLHL. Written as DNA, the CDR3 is TGTGCCAGCTCTCGCCAAAGCTCCTATAATTCACCCCTCCACTTG.

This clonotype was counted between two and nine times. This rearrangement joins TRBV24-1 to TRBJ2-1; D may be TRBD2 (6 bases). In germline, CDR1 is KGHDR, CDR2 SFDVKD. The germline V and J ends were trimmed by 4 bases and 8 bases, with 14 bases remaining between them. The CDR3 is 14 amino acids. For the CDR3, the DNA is TGTGCCACCAGTGACCCCGGGAGACCGGATGAGCAGTTCTTC. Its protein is CATSDPGRPDEQFF.

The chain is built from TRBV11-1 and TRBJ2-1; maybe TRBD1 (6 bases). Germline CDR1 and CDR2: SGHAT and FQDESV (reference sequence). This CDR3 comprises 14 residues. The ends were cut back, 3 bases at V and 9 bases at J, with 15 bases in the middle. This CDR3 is CASSFATGRAEQFF. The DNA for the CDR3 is TGTGCCAGCAGCTTTGCGACAGGACGGGCTGAGCAGTTCTTC.

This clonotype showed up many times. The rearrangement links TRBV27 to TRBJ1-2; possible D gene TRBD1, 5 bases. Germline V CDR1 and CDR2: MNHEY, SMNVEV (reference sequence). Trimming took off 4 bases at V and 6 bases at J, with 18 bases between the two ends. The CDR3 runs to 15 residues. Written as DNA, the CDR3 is TGTGCCAGCAGTTCCCGGGACCCAAAAAAGAATGGCTACACCTTC. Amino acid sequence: CASSSRDPKKNGYTF.

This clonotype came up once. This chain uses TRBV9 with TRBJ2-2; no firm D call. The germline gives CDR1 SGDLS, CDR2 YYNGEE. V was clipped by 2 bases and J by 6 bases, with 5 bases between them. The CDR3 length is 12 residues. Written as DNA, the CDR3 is TGTGCCAGCAGCGTCTACCCCGGGGAGCTGTTTTTT. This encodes CASSVYPGELFF.

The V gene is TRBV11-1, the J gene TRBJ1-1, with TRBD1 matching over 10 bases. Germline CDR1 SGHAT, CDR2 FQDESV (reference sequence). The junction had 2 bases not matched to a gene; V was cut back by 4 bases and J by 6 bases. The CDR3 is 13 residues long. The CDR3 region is CASSSGTGAEAFF. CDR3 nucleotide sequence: TGTGCCAGCAGCTCCGGGACAGGGGCTGAAGCTTTCTTT.

The CDR3 sequence: CASSSIAGGHEQYF. DNA of the CDR3: TGTGCCAGCAGTTCAATAGCGGGGGGTCACGAGCAGTACTTC. The rearrangement joins TRBV28 to TRBJ2-7, with 10 bases matching TRBD2. The germline V gene has CDR1 MDHEN and CDR2 SYDVKM. This CDR3 region has 14 residues. V lost 4 bases and J lost 5; bases outside the gene matches: 5.

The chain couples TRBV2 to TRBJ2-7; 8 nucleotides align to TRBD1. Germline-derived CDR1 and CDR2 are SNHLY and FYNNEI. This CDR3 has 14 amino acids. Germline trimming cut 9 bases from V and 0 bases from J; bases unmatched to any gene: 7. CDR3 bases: TGTGCCAGTGACAGGGGCTCCAGCTCCTACGAGCAGTACTTC. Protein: CASDRGSSSYEQYF. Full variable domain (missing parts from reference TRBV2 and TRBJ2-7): EPEVTQTPSHQVTQMGQEVILRCVPISNHLYFYWYRQILGQKVEFLVSFYNNEISEKSEIFDDQFSVERPDGSNFTLKIRSTKLEDSAMYFCASDRGSSSYEQYFGPGTRLTVT.

The CDR3: CASSVGVSTDTQYF. CDR3 nucleotide sequence: TGTGCCAGCAGCGTAGGTGTCAGCACAGATACGCAGTATTTT. This rearrangement joins TRBV9 to TRBJ2-3, with unresolved D. This CDR3 has 14 residues. V dropped 0 bases and J dropped 0 bases, with 5 bases sitting between them. CDR1 is SGDLS and CDR2 is YYNGEE in the germline V gene. Looking up the rest from reference TRBV9 and TRBJ2-3 gives the full variable domain: DSGVTQTPKHLITATGQRVTLRCSPRSGDLSVYWYQQSLDQGLQFLIQYYNGEERAKGNILERFSAQQFPDLHSELNLSSLELGDSALYFCASSVGVSTDTQYFGPGTRLTVL.

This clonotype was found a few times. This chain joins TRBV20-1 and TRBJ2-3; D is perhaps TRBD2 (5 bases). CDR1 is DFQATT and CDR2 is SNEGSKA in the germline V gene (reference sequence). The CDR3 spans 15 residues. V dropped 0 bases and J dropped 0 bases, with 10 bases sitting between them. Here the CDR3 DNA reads TGCAGTGCTAGAGATCGGGATTCTAGCACAGATACGCAGTATTTT. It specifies CSARDRDSSTDTQYF.

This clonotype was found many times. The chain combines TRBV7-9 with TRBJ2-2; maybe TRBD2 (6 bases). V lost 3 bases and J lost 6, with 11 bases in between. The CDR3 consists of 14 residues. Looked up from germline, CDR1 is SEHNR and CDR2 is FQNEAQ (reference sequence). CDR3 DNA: TGTGCCAGCAGCTTCTTAGGCGGGGCCGGGGAGCTGTTTTTT. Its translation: CASSFLGGAGELFF. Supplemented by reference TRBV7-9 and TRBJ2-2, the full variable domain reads DTGVSQNPRHKITKRGQNVTFRCDPISEHNRLYWYRQTLGQGPEFLTYFQNEAQLEKSRLLSDRFSAERPKGSFSTLEIQRTEQGDSAMYLCASSFLGGAGELFFGEGSRLTVL.

The CDR3, as DNA: TGTGCCAGCAGCTTAGAGCCTGAAGCTTTCTTT. Protein: CASSLEPEAFF. The chain joins TRBV13 to TRBJ1-1, with unresolved D. Trimming cost V 1 base and J 6 bases, with 3 bases left between them. The CDR3 has 11 residues. CDR1 is PRHDT, CDR2 FYEKMQ, per germline (reference sequence).

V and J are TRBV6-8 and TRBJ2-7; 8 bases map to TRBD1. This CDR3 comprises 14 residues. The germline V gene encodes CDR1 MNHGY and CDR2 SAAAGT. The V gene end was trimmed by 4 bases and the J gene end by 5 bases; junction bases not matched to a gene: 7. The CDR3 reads CASSFAPGGNEQYF. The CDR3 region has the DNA TGTGCCAGCAGTTTCGCTCCAGGGGGCAACGAGCAGTACTTC.

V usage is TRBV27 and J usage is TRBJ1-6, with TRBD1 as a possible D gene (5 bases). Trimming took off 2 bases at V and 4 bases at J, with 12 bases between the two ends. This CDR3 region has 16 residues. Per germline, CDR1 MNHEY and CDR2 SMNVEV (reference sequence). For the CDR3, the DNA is TGTGCCAGCAGTTTACGGGGGGGGGTTTATAATTCACCCCTCCACTTT. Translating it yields CASSLRGGVYNSPLHF.

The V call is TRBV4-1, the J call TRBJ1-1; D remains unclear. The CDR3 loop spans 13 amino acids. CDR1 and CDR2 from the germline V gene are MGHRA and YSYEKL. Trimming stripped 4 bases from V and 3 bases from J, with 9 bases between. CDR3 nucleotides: TGCGCCAGCAGCCGAGCGCGGGACACTGAAGCTTTCTTT. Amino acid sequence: CASSRARDTEAFF.

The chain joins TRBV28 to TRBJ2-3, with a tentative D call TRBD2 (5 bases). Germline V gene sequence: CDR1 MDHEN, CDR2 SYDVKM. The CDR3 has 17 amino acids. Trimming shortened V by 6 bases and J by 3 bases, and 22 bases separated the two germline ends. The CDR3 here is CASSPSPFGLLTDTQYF. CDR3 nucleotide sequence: TGTGCCAGCAGCCCCAGCCCCTTCGGACTTTTGACAGATACGCAGTATTTT.

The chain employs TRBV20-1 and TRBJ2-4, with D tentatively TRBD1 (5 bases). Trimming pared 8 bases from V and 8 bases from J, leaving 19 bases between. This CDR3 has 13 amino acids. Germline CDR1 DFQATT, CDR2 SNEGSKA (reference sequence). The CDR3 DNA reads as TGCAGTACCACAGGACGGGCTAGGGACATTCAGTACTTC. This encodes CSTTGRARDIQYF.